This TCR beta chain originates from a study of cytomegalovirus exposure and HLA in healthy donors. Study-level results: For cytomegalovirus status, the classifier reportedly gave diagnoses with high specificity and sensitivity. TCR beta chain V- and J-gene trimming was linked, in a later analysis, to a missense variant in DCLRE1C.

CDR1 and CDR2 (germline): SGHTA, FQGNSA. This CDR3 region has 14 residues. V shed 3 bases and J shed 0 bases, with 7 bases lying between them. In the case of this clone: What it binds is not known.

Researchers ran the PCR with 60 Vbeta and 13 Jbeta primers. Original methodology: Approximately 86 million unique TCR beta chains, 9 million to 12 million shared, were counted in a later analysis. The assay was immunoSEQ multiplex PCR, and TCRdb's table has in-frame clones only and misses some. V and J calls and clone size are given by that table; D and trimming were obtained from the DNA. The top ten hold approximately 6% of the sample, which has around 150,000 clones, roughly four fifths seen once. Healthy people donating bone marrow made up the donors. V usage is TRBV7-2 and J usage is TRBJ2-3, with D possibly matching TRBD1 (5 bases). Sequencing was done on a sample of PBMCs. The receptor's source is a man aged 30 to 45 in good health and CMV-seropositive. The CDR3 DNA is TGTGCCAGCAGCTTTAGACAGAGCACAGATACGCAGTATTTT. Translated, it gives CASSFRQSTDTQYF.